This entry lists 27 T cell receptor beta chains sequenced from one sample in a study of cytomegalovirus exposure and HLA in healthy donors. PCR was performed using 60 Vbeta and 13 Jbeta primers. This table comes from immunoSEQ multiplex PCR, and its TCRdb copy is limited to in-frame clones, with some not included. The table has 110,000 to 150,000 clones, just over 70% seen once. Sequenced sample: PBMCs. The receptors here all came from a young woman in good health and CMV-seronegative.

CDR3 protein: CASSLGQKQYF. In DNA, the CDR3 is TGTGCCAGCAGCCTGGGACAAAAGCAGTACTTC. The chain recombines TRBV5-8 with TRBJ2-7; D is perhaps TRBD1 (6 bases). This CDR3 is built from 11 residues. V lost 4 bases and J 8 bases, leaving 10 bases between the germline ends. Germline CDR1 reads SGHTS; CDR2 reads YDEGEE.

The CDR3 here is CASSKLVSEAFF. CDR3 DNA: TGTGCCAGCAGCAAACTCGTGTCTGAAGCTTTCTTT. The rearrangement joins TRBV5-6 to TRBJ1-1; D gene uncertain. Germline V gene sequence: CDR1 SGHDT, CDR2 YYEEEE. Trimming removed 4 bases from V and 6 bases from J, with 10 bases in between. The CDR3 runs to 12 residues.

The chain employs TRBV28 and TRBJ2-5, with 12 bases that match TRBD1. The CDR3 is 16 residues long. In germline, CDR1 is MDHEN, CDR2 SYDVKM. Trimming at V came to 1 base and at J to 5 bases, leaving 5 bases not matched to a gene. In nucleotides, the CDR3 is TGTGCCAGCAGTTTATCCGGGACAGGGGGCGTCGAGACCCAGTACTTC. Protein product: CASSLSGTGGVETQYF.

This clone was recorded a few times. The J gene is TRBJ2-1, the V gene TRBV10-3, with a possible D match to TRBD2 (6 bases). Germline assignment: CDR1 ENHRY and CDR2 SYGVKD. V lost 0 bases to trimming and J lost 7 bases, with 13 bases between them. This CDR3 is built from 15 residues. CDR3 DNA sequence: TGTGCCATCAGTGAGTCGGGGAACCGGGGGAATGAGCAGTTCTTC. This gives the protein CAISESGNRGNEQFF.

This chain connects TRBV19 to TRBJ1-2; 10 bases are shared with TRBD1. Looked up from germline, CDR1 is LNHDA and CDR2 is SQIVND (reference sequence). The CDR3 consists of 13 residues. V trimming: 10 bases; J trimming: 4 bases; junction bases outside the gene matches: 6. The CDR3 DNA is TGTGCCACCCTGGACAGGGGGTCCTATGGCTACACCTTC. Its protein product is CATLDRGSYGYTF.

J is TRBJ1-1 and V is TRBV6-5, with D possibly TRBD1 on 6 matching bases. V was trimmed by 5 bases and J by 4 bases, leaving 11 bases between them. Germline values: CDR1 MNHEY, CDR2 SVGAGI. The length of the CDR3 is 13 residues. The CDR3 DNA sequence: TGTGCCAGCAGTCGGACAGTCGGCACTGAAGCTTTCTTT. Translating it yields CASSRTVGTEAFF.

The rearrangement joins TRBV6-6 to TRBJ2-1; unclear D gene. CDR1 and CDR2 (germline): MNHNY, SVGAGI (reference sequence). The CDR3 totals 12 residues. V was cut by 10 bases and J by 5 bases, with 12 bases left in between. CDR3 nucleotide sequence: TGTGCCATGGCGGTAACAAACAATGAGCAGTTCTTC. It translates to CAMAVTNNEQFF.

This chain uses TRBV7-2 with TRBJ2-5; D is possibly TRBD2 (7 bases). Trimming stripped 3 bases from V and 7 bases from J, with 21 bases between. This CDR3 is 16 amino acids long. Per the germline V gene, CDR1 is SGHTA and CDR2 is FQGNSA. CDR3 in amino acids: CASSFVSGGLGRTQYF. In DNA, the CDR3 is TGTGCCAGCAGCTTCGTTTCGGGGGGCCTCGGGCGGACCCAGTACTTC.

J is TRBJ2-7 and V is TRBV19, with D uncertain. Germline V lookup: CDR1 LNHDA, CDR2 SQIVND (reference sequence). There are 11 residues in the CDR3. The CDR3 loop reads CATRDRYEQYF. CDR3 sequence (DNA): TGTGCGACTCGAGATCGCTACGAGCAGTACTTC.

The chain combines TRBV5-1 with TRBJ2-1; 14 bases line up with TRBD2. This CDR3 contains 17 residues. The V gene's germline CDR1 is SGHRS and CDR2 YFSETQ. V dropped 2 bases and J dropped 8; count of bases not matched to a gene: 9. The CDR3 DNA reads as TGCGCCAGCAGCTTCGAAAGGACTAGCGGGGGGAACGATGAGCAGTTCTTC. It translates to CASSFERTSGGNDEQFF.

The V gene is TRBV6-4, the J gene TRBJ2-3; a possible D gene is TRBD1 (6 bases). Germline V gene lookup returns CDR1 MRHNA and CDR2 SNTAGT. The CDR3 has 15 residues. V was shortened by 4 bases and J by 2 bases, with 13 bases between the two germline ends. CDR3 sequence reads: CASSVEQGSTDTQYF. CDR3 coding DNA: TGTGCCAGCAGTGTCGAGCAGGGGTCCACAGATACGCAGTATTTT.

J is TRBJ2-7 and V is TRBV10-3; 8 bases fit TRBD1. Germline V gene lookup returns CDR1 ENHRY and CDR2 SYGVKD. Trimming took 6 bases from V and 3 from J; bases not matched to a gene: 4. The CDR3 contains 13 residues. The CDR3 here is CAIRRDRSYEQYV. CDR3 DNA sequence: TGTGCCATCAGGAGGGACAGGAGCTACGAGCAGTACGTC.

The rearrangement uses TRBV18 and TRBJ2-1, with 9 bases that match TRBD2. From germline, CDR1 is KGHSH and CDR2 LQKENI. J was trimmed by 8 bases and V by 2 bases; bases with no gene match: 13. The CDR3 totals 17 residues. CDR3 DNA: TGTGCCAGCTCACCAAACCCCGGGACTAGCAGTACATATGAGCAGTTCTTC. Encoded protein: CASSPNPGTSSTYEQFF.

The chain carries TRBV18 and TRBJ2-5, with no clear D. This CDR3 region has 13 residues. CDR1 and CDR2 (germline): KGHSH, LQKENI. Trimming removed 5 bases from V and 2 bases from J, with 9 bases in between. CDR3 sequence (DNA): TGTGCCAGCTCAAAAGCTAGACAAGAGACCCAGTACTTC. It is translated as CASSKARQETQYF.

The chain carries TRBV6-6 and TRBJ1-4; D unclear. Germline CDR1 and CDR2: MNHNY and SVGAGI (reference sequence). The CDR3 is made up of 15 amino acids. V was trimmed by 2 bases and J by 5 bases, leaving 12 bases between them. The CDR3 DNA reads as TGTGCCAGCAGTTACCTGACGGGGTCAAATGAAAAACTGTTTTTT. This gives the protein CASSYLTGSNEKLFF.

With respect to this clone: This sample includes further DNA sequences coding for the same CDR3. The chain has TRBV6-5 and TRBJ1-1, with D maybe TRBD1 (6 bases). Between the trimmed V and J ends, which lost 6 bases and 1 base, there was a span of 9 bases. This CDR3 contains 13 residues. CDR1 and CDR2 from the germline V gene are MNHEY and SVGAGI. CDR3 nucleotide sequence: TGTGCCAGCAGCTCACAGGGGAACACTGAAGCTTTCTTT. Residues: CASSSQGNTEAFF.

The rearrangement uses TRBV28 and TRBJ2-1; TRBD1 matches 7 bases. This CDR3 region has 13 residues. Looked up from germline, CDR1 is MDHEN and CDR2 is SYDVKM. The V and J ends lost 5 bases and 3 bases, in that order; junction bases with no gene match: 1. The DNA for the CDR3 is TGTGCCAGCAGTCGGGACAGCTACAATGAGCAGTTCTTC. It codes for CASSRDSYNEQFF.

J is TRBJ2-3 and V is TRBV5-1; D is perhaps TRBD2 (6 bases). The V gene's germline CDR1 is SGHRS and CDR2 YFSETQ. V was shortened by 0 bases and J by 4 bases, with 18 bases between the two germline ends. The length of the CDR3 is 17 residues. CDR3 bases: TGCGCCAGCAGCTTGGCCCTCAAAGGCCCGGGGGCAGATACGCAGTATTTT. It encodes CASSLALKGPGADTQYF.

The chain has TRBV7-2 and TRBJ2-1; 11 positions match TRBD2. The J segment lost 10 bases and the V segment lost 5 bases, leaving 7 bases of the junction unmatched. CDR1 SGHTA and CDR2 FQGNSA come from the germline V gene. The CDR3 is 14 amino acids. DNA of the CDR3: TGTGCCAGCAGCCCCTTGGCTAGCGGGAGGGAGCAGTTCTTC. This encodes CASSPLASGREQFF.

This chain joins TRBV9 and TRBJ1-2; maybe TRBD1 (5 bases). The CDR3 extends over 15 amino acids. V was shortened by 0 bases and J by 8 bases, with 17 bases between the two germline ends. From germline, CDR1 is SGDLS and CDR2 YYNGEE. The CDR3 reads CASSVDGAGEGGYTF. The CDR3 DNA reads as TGTGCCAGCAGCGTAGACGGGGCGGGGGAGGGAGGCTACACCTTC.

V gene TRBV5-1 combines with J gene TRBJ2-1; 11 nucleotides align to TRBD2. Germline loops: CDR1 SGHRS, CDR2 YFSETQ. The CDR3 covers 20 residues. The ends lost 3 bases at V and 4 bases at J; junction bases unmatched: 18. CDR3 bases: TGCGCCAGCAGCTCTCCCTATTCCTCCGGGACTAGCGGAAATTACAATGAGCAGTTCTTC. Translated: CASSSPYSSGTSGNYNEQFF.

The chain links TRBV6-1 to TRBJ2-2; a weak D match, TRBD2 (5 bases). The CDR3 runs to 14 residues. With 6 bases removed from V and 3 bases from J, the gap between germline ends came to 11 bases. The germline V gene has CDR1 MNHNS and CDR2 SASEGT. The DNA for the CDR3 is TGTGCCAGCAGCCGAGGGCGGGACACCGGGGAGCTGTTTTTT. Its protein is CASSRGRDTGELFF.

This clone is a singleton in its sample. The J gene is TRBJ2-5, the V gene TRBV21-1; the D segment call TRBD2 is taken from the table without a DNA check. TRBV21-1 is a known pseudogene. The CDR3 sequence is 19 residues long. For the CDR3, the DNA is TGTGCCAGCAGCAAAAGGTCTAGCGGGGGCCCGGCAAATCAAGAGACCCAGTACTTC. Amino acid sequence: CASSKRSSGGPANQETQYF.

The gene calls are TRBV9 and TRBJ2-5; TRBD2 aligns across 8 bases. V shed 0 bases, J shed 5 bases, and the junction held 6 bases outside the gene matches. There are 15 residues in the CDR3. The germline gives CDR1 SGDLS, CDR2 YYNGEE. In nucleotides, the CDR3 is TGTGCCAGCAGCGTAGACGGGAGGGTTGAGGAGACCCAGTACTTC. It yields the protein CASSVDGRVEETQYF.

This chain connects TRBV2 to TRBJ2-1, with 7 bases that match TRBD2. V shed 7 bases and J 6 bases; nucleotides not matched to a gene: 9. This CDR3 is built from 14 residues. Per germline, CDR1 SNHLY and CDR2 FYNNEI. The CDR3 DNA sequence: TGTGCCAGCACTCAATTGGGGGGGTCCAATGAGCAGTTCTTC. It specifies CASTQLGGSNEQFF.

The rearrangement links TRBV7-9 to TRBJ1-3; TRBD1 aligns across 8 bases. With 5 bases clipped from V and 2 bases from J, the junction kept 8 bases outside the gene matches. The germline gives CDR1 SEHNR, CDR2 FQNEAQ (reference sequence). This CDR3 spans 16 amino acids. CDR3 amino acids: CASSTQQGGPGNTIYF. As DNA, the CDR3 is TGTGCCAGCAGCACTCAACAGGGGGGACCTGGAAACACCATATATTTT.

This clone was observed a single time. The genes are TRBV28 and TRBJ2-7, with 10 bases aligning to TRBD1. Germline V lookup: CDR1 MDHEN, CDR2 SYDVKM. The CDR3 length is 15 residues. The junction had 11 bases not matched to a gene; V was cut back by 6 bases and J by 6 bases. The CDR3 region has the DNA TGTGCCAGCAGCACCCCGGGACAGGGGTCCCTCGAGCAGTACTTC. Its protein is CASSTPGQGSLEQYF.